These 9 T cell receptor beta chains originate from one sample sequenced in a study of shared clonotypes between healthy human individuals. The data were produced by immunoSEQ multiplex PCR, yet TCRdb's version contains in-frame clones alone and is incomplete. This sample has about 520,000 clones, with approximately 95% found just once. The sequenced sample was naive CD4+ T cells sorted from blood. The sample's subset: CD45RA+ positively selected. The receptors derive from a woman aged 30 to 39 in good health.

The chain is built from TRBV11-2 and TRBJ2-5; D is ambiguous. The J call is in doubt because the DNA end fits TRBJ2-7 better. From germline, CDR1 is SGHAT and CDR2 FQNNGV. This CDR3 has 17 residues. In DNA, the CDR3 is TGTGCCAGCAGCTTAGCGTTTAGTCCCCGACACTCCTACGAGCAGTACTTC. Its translation: CASSLAFSPRHSYEQYF.

V is TRBV19 and J is TRBJ2-1; 9 bases line up with TRBD1. The CDR3 sequence is 14 residues long. V lost 5 bases, J lost 3 bases, and 2 bases stayed unmatched. The germline V gene has CDR1 LNHDA and CDR2 SQIVND (reference sequence). The CDR3 nucleotides are TGTGCCAGTAGTCCGACAGGGGGCTACAATGAGCAGTTCTTC. Translating gives CASSPTGGYNEQFF.

This clone appeared a few times. The sample holds other DNA sequences that translate to the same CDR3. J is TRBJ1-4 and V is TRBV27, with 9 nucleotides matching TRBD1. With V trimmed by 6 bases and J by 8 bases, 7 bases remained unmatched. In germline, CDR1 is MNHEY, CDR2 SMNVEV (reference sequence). The CDR3 is 14 residues long. DNA of the CDR3: TGTGCCAGCAGCCGCGGACAGGGGAACGAAAAACTGTTTTTT. This gives the protein CASSRGQGNEKLFF.

The chain uses TRBV2 and TRBJ2-7, with no clear D. The CDR3 covers 13 residues. Germline V gene data show CDR1 as SNHLY and CDR2 as FYNNEI. Deletions cut 6 bases from V and 1 base from J, with 10 bases between. In DNA form, the CDR3 reads TGTGCCAGCAGGGCGGACGTATCCTACGAGCAGTACTTC. Its protein product is CASRADVSYEQYF.

The CDR3 nucleotides read TGTGCCAGCAGACTAGCGGGAGTAGATACGCAGTATTTT. Its protein product is CASRLAGVDTQYF. The chain is built from TRBV11-3 and TRBJ2-3, with 11 positions matching TRBD2. The CDR3 totals 13 residues. After removal of 6 bases from V and 5 bases from J, the junction contained 1 base not matched to a gene. Germline-derived CDR1 and CDR2 are SGHNT and YENEEA.

The chain is built from TRBV10-2 and TRBJ1-2; 7 bases are a match to TRBD1. V dropped 8 bases and J dropped 7; count of bases not matched to a gene: 25. The CDR3 consists of 18 residues. CDR1 is WSHSY, CDR2 SAAADI, per germline. The CDR3 protein is CASRDLFRDSSLSGGYTF. CDR3 nucleotides: TGCGCCAGCCGAGATCTTTTCCGGGACAGCAGCTTAAGTGGTGGCTACACCTTC.

V is TRBV6-6 and J is TRBJ1-5; tentatively, D is TRBD1 (6 bases). V lost 6 bases and J lost 4, with 10 bases in between. The germline V gene encodes CDR1 MNHNY and CDR2 SVGAGI (reference sequence). The CDR3 covers 13 residues. The CDR3 region is CASRKGENQPQHF. For the CDR3, the DNA is TGTGCCAGCAGAAAGGGGGAAAATCAGCCCCAGCATTTT.

The V and J genes are TRBV6-4 and TRBJ2-1; 8 bases map to TRBD1. This CDR3 spans 15 amino acids. Germline assignment: CDR1 MRHNA and CDR2 SNTAGT. With 3 bases clipped from V and 1 base from J, the junction kept 2 bases outside the gene matches. In DNA form, the CDR3 reads TGTGCCAGCAGTGAACAGGGGGGATCCTACAATGAGCAGTTCTTC. This gives the protein CASSEQGGSYNEQFF.

The CDR3 spells CASSFSGQYYEQYF. The CDR3 DNA follows: TGTGCCAGCAGTTTCTCCGGGCAGTACTACGAGCAGTACTTC. This chain links TRBV27 with TRBJ2-7; D remains ambiguous. This CDR3 contains 14 residues. Trimming stripped 3 bases from V and 3 bases from J, with 12 bases between. The germline V gene has CDR1 MNHEY and CDR2 SMNVEV (reference sequence).